What follows are 20 T cell receptor beta chains derived from one specimen sequenced in a study of shared clonotypes between healthy human individuals. Profiled with immunoSEQ multiplex PCR; TCRdb holds only in-frame clones, not every one. The table lists some 1.5 million clones, 95% to 99% of them singletons. The specimen was naive CD4+ T cells sorted from blood. Subset denoted: CD45RA+ positively selected. The receptors here all came from a man aged 25-40 years in good health.

This sequence joins TRBV7-2 and TRBJ1-2; 8 bases fit TRBD1. V lost 1 base to trimming and J lost 4 bases; unmatched junction nucleotides: 5. The length of the CDR3 is 15 residues. CDR1 SGHTA and CDR2 FQGNSA come from the germline V gene. The CDR3 sequence: CASSLGPGTGYGYTF. CDR3 nucleotide sequence: TGTGCCAGCAGCTTAGGTCCCGGGACAGGCTATGGCTACACCTTC.

The genes are TRBV5-1 and TRBJ2-3; TRBD1 is a possible D gene (6 bases). The CDR3 has 14 amino acids. Trimming cost V 6 bases and J 0 bases, with 11 bases left between them. Germline CDR1 is SGHRS and CDR2 is YFSETQ. The DNA of the CDR3 is TGCGCCAGCACACTGGGGGCGAGCACAGATACGCAGTATTTT. This translates into CASTLGASTDTQYF.

The rearrangement links TRBV5-6 to TRBJ2-5; no reliable D call. CDR1 SGHDT and CDR2 YYEEEE come from the germline V gene. V was cut by 0 bases and J by 1 base, with 7 bases left in between. CDR3 length equals 14 residues. This CDR3 is CASSLVIVQETQYF. For the CDR3, the DNA is TGTGCCAGCAGCTTGGTTATCGTCCAAGAGACCCAGTACTTC.

The chain joins TRBV7-8 to TRBJ1-2, with D possibly TRBD1 on 5 matching bases. The CDR3 runs 14 residues. The germline CDR1 and CDR2 sequences are SGHVS and FQNEAQ. V lost 5 bases to trimming and J lost 5 bases, with 15 bases between them. The CDR3 here is CASSVTGTAYGYTF. The CDR3 DNA reads TGTGCCAGCAGCGTTACCGGGACCGCGTATGGCTACACCTTC.

The chain combines TRBV14 with TRBJ2-1, with 7 bases lining up with TRBD2. CDR1 and CDR2 from the germline V gene are SGHDN and FVKESK. The CDR3 sequence is 16 residues long. V shed 1 base and J 1 base; nucleotides not matched to a gene: 4. CDR3 nucleotides: TGTGCCAGCAGCCAAGGACGGCGGGGGTCCTACAATGAGCAGTTCTTC. It yields the protein CASSQGRRGSYNEQFF. Complete variable domain (other parts from reference TRBV14 and TRBJ2-1): EAGVTQFPSHSVIEKGQTVTLRCDPISGHDNLYWYRRVMGKEIKFLLHFVKESKQDESGMPNNRFLAERTGGTYSTLKVQPAELEDSGVYFCASSQGRRGSYNEQFFGPGTRLTVL.

The chain employs TRBV29-1 and TRBJ2-7; D may be TRBD1 (6 bases). CDR1 and CDR2 (germline): SQVTM, ANQGSEA. The CDR3 runs to 14 residues. With 5 bases removed from V and 0 bases from J, the gap between germline ends came to 14 bases. The CDR3 reads CSVYATGDSYEQYF. Written as DNA, the CDR3 is TGCAGCGTTTATGCGACAGGCGACTCCTACGAGCAGTACTTC.

The chain uses TRBV28 and TRBJ2-3; TRBD1 agrees at 11 bases. CDR1 MDHEN and CDR2 SYDVKM come from the germline V gene. The CDR3 loop spans 15 amino acids. V lost 8 bases to trimming and J lost 2 bases; unmatched junction nucleotides: 6. DNA of the CDR3: TGTGCCAGCGGTGGACAGGGGGCGCACACAGATACGCAGTATTTT. Amino acids: CASGGQGAHTDTQYF.

The chain employs TRBV5-1 and TRBJ1-4; D remains ambiguous. Between the trimmed V and J ends, which lost 1 base and 0 bases, there was a span of 10 bases. The CDR3 has 16 residues. Germline V gives CDR1 SGHRS, CDR2 YFSETQ. The CDR3 coding sequence is TGCGCCAGCAGCTTGTTAGGACGGCCAACTAATGAAAAACTGTTTTTT. Translating it yields CASSLLGRPTNEKLFF.

V and J are TRBV4-3 and TRBJ2-6; 7 bases align to TRBD2. This CDR3 region has 17 residues. V was clipped by 1 base and J by 2 bases; unmatched bases: 5. Germline CDR1 is LGHNA and CDR2 is YSLEER. The CDR3 loop is CASSQGTGGTGANVLTF. CDR3 DNA: TGCGCCAGCAGCCAAGGTACCGGGGGGACTGGGGCCAACGTCCTGACTTTC.

The chain joins TRBV5-1 to TRBJ2-7; 10 nucleotides match TRBD1. The CDR3 contains 18 residues. The V and J ends lost 4 bases and 1 base, in that order; junction bases with no gene match: 14. Germline values: CDR1 SGHRS, CDR2 YFSETQ. In nucleotides, the CDR3 is TGCGCCAGCAGCCGAGTCCCGGGACAGGGGAGGGATTCCTACGAGCAGTACTTC. This codes for CASSRVPGQGRDSYEQYF.

Notes on this clone: Other DNA sequences in the sample encode the same CDR3. The chain combines TRBV20-1 with TRBJ2-1; TRBD1 is a possible D gene (5 bases). CDR3 length: 11 amino acids. The ends were cut back, 6 bases at V and 6 bases at J, with 9 bases in the middle. The germline gives CDR1 DFQATT, CDR2 SNEGSKA (reference sequence). The chain's CDR3 is CSAPGINEQFF. The CDR3 bases are TGCAGTGCCCCAGGGATCAATGAGCAGTTCTTC.

Written as DNA, the CDR3 is TGTGCCAGCAGCTTACGCGGGACTAGCGGCCACGAGCAGTACTTC. It specifies CASSLRGTSGHEQYF. The rearrangement uses TRBV9 and TRBJ2-7, with TRBD2 identical over 11 bases. This CDR3 is built from 15 residues. Germline loops: CDR1 SGDLS, CDR2 YYNGEE. Trimming cost V 4 bases and J 5 bases; bases outside gene matches: 8.

The CDR3: CASSLGGKGETQYF. Here the CDR3 DNA reads TGCGCCAGCAGCTTGGGGGGGAAAGGAGAGACCCAGTACTTC. The chain is built from TRBV5-1 and TRBJ2-5; tentatively, D is TRBD1 or TRBD2 (5 bases each). The V end was cut by 0 bases, the J end by 4 bases, with 10 bases between. In germline, CDR1 is SGHRS, CDR2 YFSETQ. CDR3 length equals 14 residues.

The chain has TRBV5-1 and TRBJ1-4, with 12 bases identical to TRBD1. The CDR3 runs 17 residues. Trimming removed 4 bases from V and 5 bases from J; junction bases left unmatched: 9. CDR1 and CDR2 from the germline V gene are SGHRS and YFSETQ. CDR3 coding DNA: TGCGCCAGCAGCCCCGGGACAGGGGGCATTACGAATGAAAAACTGTTTTTT. Translated: CASSPGTGGITNEKLFF. The full variable domain, with the rest looked up from reference TRBV5-1 and TRBJ1-4, is KAGVTQTPRYLIKTRGQQVTLSCSPISGHRSVSWYQQTPGQGLQFLFEYFSETQRNKGNFPGRFSGRQFSNSRSEMNVSTLELGDSALYLCASSPGTGGITNEKLFFGSGTQLSVL.

The chain is built from TRBV7-6 and TRBJ2-7; TRBD1 is a possible D gene (6 bases). The CDR3 spans 15 residues. Germline V gene sequence: CDR1 SGHVS, CDR2 FNYEAQ. With 5 bases removed from V and 9 bases from J, the gap between germline ends came to 23 bases. The CDR3 bases are TGTGCCAGCAGCAAAAACCGGGACAAGACTACGCTGCAGTACTTC. It yields the protein CASSKNRDKTTLQYF.

The V call is TRBV29-1, the J call TRBJ2-3, with 9 positions matching TRBD2. Germline V CDR1 and CDR2: SQVTM, ANQGSEA. The CDR3 loop spans 13 amino acids. As DNA, the CDR3 is TGCAGTGATGGGACTAGCAACACAGATACGCAGTATTTT. Translating it yields CSDGTSNTDTQYF.

This clone is a singleton in its sample. The chain combines TRBV7-9 with TRBJ2-3; 13 nucleotides line up with TRBD2. Looked up from germline, CDR1 is SEHNR and CDR2 is FQNEAQ (reference sequence). The CDR3 is 16 residues long. V gave up 4 bases and J gave up 4 bases; unmatched junction bases: 5. The CDR3 protein is CASSSRTSGSPDTQYF. The CDR3 region has the DNA TGTGCCAGCAGCTCTCGGACTAGCGGGAGCCCAGATACGCAGTATTTT.

The chain has TRBV6-5 and TRBJ1-2; TRBD1 is a possible D gene (5 bases). The CDR3 loop spans 14 amino acids. Germline V gene sequence: CDR1 MNHEY, CDR2 SVGAGI. Trimming removed 2 bases at V and 2 bases at J, with 9 bases between. The CDR3: CASSYLGGNYGYTF. CDR3 in DNA: TGTGCCAGCAGTTACCTTGGGGGGAACTATGGCTACACCTTC.

V is TRBV5-1 and J is TRBJ1-1; maybe TRBD1 (6 bases). This CDR3 is 14 amino acids long. V lost 2 bases to trimming and J lost 4 bases, with 12 bases between them. Germline CDR1 is SGHRS and CDR2 is YFSETQ. The CDR3 region is CASSLGQYGTEAFF. The CDR3 DNA is TGCGCCAGCAGCTTAGGACAGTATGGCACTGAAGCTTTCTTT. Looking up the rest from reference TRBV5-1 and TRBJ1-1 gives the full variable domain: KAGVTQTPRYLIKTRGQQVTLSCSPISGHRSVSWYQQTPGQGLQFLFEYFSETQRNKGNFPGRFSGRQFSNSRSEMNVSTLELGDSALYLCASSLGQYGTEAFFGQGTRLTVV.

This chain connects TRBV11-3 to TRBJ2-2, with TRBD1 matching over 10 bases. CDR3 length equals 20 residues. Germline trimming cut 1 base from V and 4 bases from J; bases unmatched to any gene: 15. The germline gives CDR1 SGHNT, CDR2 YENEEA. CDR3 coding DNA: TGTGCCAGCAGCTTAGCGGTAGTTTTTTCGGGACAGGGGAGCACCGGGGAGCTGTTTTTT. Translated, it gives CASSLAVVFSGQGSTGELFF.